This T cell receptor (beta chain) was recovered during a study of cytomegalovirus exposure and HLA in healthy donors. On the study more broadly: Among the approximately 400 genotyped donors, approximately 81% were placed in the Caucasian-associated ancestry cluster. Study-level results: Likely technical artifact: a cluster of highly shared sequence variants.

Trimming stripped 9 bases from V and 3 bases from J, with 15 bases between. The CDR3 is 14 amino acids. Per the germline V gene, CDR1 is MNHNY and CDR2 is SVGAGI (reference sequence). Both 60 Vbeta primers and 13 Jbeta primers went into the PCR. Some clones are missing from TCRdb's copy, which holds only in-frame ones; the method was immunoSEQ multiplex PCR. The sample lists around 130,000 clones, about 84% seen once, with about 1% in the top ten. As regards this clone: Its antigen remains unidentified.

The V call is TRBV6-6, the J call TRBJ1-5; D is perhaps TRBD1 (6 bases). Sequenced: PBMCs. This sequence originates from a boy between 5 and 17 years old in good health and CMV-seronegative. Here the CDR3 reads CASSADSSNQPQHF. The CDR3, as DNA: TGTGCCAGTTCCGCGGACAGTTCCAATCAGCCCCAGCATTTT.